The 3 T cell receptor beta chains presented below share a single source sample, sequenced in a study of T cell responses to AZD1222 COVID-19 vaccine. Clones were sequenced by immunoSEQ multiplex PCR, and TCRdb holds only the in-frame ones, with some missing. The sample contains around 140,000 clones, approximately 93% of which appear only once. The input for sequencing was peripheral blood, taken on day 0 of AZD1222 vaccination. These receptors originate from an adult in good health.

The chain is built from TRBV5-4 and TRBJ2-1, with TRBD2 matching 7 bases. This CDR3 comprises 16 residues. CDR1 and CDR2 from the germline V gene are SGHNT and YYREEE (reference sequence). Trimming at V came to 4 bases and at J to 0 bases, leaving 7 bases not matched to a gene. The CDR3 reads CASSPGAGSSYNEQFF. CDR3 bases: TGTGCCAGCAGCCCCGGAGCGGGGAGCTCCTACAATGAGCAGTTCTTC.

The chain couples TRBV6-4 to TRBJ1-2; the match to TRBD1 covers 7 bases. The CDR3 sequence is 15 residues long. Looked up from germline, CDR1 is MRHNA and CDR2 is SNTAGT. The J segment lost 5 bases and the V segment lost 5 bases, leaving 11 bases of the junction unmatched. The CDR3 region has the DNA TGTGCCAGCAGTCCCGGGACAGCCACGTCTTATGGCTACACCTTC. As protein: CASSPGTATSYGYTF.

The V gene is TRBV10-1, the J gene TRBJ2-3; 7 bases align to TRBD1. Per germline, CDR1 WNHNN and CDR2 SYGVQD (reference sequence). This CDR3 has 13 residues. J lost 2 bases, V lost 6 bases, and 2 bases had no gene match. CDR3 protein: CASRGQDTDTQYF. The DNA for the CDR3 is TGCGCCAGCAGAGGACAGGACACAGATACGCAGTATTTT.